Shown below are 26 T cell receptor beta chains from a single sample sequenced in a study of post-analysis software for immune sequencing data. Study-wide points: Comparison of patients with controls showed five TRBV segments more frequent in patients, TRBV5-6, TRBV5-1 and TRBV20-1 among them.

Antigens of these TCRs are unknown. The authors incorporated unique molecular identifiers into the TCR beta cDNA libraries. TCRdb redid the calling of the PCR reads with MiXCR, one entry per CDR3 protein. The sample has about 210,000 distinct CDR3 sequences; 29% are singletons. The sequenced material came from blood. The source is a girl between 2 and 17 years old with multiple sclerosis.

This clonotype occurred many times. The CDR3 spells CASSMSLAGVYEQYF. The CDR3 nucleotides are TGTGCCAGTAGTATGAGTCTAGCGGGAGTCTACGAGCAGTACTTC. The chain combines TRBV19 with TRBJ2-7; 10 nucleotides align to TRBD2. The CDR3 has 15 residues. CDR1 is LNHDA, CDR2 SQIVND, per germline (reference sequence). The J segment lost 3 bases and the V segment lost 3 bases, leaving 5 bases of the junction unmatched.

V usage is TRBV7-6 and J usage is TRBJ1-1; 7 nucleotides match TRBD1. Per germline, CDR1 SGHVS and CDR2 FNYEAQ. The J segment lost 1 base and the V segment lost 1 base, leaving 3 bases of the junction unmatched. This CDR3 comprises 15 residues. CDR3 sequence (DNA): TGTGCCAGCAGCTTAGTGGGACAGACGAACACTGAAGCTTTCTTT. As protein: CASSLVGQTNTEAFF.

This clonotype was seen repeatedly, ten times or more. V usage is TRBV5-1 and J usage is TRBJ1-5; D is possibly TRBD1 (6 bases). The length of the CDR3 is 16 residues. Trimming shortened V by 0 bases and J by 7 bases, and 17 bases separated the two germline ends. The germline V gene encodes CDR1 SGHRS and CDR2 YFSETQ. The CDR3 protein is CASSLGGDKGYQPQHF. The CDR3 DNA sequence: TGCGCCAGCAGCTTGGGGGGGGACAAAGGCTACCAGCCCCAGCATTTT.

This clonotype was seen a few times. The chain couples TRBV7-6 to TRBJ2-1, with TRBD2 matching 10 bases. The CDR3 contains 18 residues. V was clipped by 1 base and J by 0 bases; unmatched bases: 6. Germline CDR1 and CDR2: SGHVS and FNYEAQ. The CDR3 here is CASSLGLAGASSYNEQFF. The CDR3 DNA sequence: TGTGCCAGCAGCTTAGGCCTAGCGGGGGCAAGCTCCTACAATGAGCAGTTCTTC.

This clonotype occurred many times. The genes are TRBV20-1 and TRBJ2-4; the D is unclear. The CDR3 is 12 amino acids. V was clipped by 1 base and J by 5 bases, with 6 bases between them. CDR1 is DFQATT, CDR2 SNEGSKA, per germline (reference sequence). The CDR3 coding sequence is TGCAGTGCTAGAGGCCGACAAAACATTCAGTACTTC. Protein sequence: CSARGRQNIQYF.

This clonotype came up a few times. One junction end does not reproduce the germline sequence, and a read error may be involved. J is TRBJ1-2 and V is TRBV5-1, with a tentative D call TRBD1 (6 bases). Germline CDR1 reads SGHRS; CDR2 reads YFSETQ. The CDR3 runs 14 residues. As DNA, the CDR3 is TGCGCCGGCAGCTCCACAGGGAAGGACTATGGCTACACCTTC. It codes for CAGSSTGKDYGYTF. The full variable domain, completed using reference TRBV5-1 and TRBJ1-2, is KAGVTQTPRYLIKTRGQQVTLSCSPISGHRSVSWYQQTPGQGLQFLFEYFSETQRNKGNFPGRFSGRQFSNSRSEMNVSTLELGDSALYLCAGSSTGKDYGYTFGSGTRLTVV.

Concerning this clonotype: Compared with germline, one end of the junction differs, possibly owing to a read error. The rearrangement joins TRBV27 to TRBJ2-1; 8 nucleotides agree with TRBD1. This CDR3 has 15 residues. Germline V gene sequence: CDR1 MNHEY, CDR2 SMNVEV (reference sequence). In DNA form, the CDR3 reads TGTGCCAGCAGTCCGGACAGGGCAAGAAACAATGTGCAGTTCTTC. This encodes CASSPDRARNNVQFF.

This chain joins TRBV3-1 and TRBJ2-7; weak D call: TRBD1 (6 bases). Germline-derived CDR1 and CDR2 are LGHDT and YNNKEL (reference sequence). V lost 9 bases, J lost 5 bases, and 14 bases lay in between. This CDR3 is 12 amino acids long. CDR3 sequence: CASGGGWDEQYF. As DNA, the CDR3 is TGTGCCAGTGGTGGGGGCTGGGACGAGCAGTACTTC.

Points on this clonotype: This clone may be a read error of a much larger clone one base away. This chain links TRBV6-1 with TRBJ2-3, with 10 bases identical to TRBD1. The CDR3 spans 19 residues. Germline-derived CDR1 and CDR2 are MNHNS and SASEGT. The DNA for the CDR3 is TGTGTCAGCAGTGTCCGGACAGGGGGAATAGCGGCCTCGACAGATACGCAGTATTTT. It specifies CVSSVRTGGIAASTDTQYF.

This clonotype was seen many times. The CDR3 coding sequence is TGTGCCAGCAGTTTAGGCAGGCAGCGGTTTAATCAGCCCCAGCATTTT. Amino acid sequence: CASSLGRQRFNQPQHF. The chain carries TRBV12-3 or TRBV12-4 and TRBJ1-5; D is unresolved. CDR3 length equals 16 residues. V lost 1 base to trimming and J lost 4 bases, with 14 bases between them.

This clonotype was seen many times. CDR3 bases: TGTGCCAGCAGCTTGGTAGGGAGGGTGGAGACCCAGTACTTC. Residues: CASSLVGRVETQYF. V gene TRBV5-5 combines with J gene TRBJ2-5, with TRBD2 identical over 7 bases. The J segment lost 5 bases and the V segment lost 0 bases, leaving 4 bases of the junction unmatched. Germline V gives CDR1 SGHKS, CDR2 YYEKEE (reference sequence). This CDR3 spans 14 amino acids.

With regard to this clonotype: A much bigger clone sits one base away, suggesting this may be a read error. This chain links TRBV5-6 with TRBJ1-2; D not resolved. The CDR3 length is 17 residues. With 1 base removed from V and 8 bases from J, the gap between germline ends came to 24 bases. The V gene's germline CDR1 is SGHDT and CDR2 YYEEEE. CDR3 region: CASSLFWRGGLGEGYTF. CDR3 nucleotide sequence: TGTGCCAGCAGCTTGTTTTGGCGTGGCGGCTTAGGTGAAGGCTACACCTTC.

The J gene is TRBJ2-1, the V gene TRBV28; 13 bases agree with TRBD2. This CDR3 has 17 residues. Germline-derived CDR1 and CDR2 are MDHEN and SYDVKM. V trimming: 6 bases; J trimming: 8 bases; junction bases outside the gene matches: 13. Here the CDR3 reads CASSQGRTSGSGDEQFF. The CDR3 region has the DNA TGTGCCAGCAGCCAAGGCAGGACTAGCGGGAGTGGGGATGAGCAGTTCTTC.

The CDR3 DNA sequence: TGTGCCAGCAGTTTGGAGGTTCGCGGCTACACCTTC. Protein sequence: CASSLEVRGYTF. This chain joins TRBV12-3 or TRBV12-4 and TRBJ1-2; no clear D. Trimming removed 3 bases from V and 8 bases from J, with 10 bases in between. CDR3 length: 12 residues.

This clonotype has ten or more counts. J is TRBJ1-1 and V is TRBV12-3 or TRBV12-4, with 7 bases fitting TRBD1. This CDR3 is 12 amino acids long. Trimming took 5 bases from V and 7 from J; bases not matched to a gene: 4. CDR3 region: CASSPQGGEAFF. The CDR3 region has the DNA TGTGCCAGCAGTCCGCAGGGGGGTGAAGCTTTCTTT.

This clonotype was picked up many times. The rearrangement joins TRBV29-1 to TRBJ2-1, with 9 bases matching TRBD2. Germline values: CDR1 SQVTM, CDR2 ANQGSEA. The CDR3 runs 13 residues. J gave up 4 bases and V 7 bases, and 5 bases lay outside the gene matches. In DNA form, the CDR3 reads TGCAGCGCCCGGACTAGCGTTTACAATGAGCAGTTCTTC. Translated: CSARTSVYNEQFF.

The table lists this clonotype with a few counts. The CDR3 region is CASSLGQGAYGEQFF. The CDR3 DNA reads TGCGCCAGCAGCTTGGGTCAGGGGGCGTATGGTGAGCAGTTCTTC. The genes are TRBV5-1 and TRBJ2-1; 8 bases match TRBD1. This CDR3 spans 15 amino acids. CDR1 is SGHRS and CDR2 is YFSETQ in the germline V gene. The trim removed 0 bases at V and 9 bases at J, leaving 8 bases unmatched. The entire variable domain, with the rest obtained from reference TRBV5-1 and TRBJ2-1, is as follows: KAGVTQTPRYLIKTRGQQVTLSCSPISGHRSVSWYQQTPGQGLQFLFEYFSETQRNKGNFPGRFSGRQFSNSRSEMNVSTLELGDSALYLCASSLGQGAYGEQFFGPGTRLTVL.

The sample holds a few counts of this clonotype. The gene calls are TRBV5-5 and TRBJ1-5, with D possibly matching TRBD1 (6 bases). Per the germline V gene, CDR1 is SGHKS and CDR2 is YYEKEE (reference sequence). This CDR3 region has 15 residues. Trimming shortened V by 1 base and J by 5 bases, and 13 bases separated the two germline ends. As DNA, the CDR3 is TGTGCCAGCAGCTTGATAGGGGGTCAAGATCAGCCCCAGCATTTT. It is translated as CASSLIGGQDQPQHF.

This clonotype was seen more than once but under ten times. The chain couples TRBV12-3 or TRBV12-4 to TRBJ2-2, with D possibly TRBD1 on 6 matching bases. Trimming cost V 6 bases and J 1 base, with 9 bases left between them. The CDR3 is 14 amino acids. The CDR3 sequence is CASRPTGNTGELFF. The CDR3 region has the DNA TGTGCCAGCAGACCGACAGGGAACACCGGGGAGCTGTTTTTT.

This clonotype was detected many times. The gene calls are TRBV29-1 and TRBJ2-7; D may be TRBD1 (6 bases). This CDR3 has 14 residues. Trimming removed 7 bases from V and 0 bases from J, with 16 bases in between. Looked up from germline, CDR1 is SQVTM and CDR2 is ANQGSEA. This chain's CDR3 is CSAQDSSFSYEQYF. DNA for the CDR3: TGCAGCGCCCAGGACAGCTCCTTCTCCTACGAGCAGTACTTC.

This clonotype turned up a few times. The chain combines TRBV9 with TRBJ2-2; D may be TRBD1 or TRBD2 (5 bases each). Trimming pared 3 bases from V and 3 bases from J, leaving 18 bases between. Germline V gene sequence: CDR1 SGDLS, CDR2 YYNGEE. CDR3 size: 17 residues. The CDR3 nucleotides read TGTGCCAGCAGCGCATCCACAGGAGGTGGTGACACCGGGGAGCTGTTTTTT. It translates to CASSASTGGGDTGELFF.

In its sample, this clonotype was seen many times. The CDR3: CATRGQLNEQFF. Here the CDR3 DNA reads TGTGCCACCAGGGGACAGCTCAATGAGCAGTTCTTC. The V call is TRBV24-1, the J call TRBJ2-1; TRBD1 matches 7 bases. There are 12 residues in the CDR3. V lost 7 bases, J lost 6 bases, and 2 bases stayed unmatched. Germline-derived CDR1 and CDR2 are KGHDR and SFDVKD.

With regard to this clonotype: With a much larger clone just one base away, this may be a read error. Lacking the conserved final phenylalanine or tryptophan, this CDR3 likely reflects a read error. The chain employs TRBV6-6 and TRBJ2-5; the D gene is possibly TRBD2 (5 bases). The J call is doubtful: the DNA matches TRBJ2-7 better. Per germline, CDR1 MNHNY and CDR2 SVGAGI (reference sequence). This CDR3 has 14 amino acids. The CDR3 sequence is CASSSTAESYEQYC. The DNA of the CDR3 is TGTGCCAGCAGTTCTACAGCGGAATCCTACGAGCAGTACTGC.

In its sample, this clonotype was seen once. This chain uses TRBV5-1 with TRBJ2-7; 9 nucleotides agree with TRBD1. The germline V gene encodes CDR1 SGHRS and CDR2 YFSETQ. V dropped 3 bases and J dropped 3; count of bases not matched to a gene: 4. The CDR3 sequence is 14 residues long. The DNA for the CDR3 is TGCGCCAGCAGCTCTGGACAGGGGAACTACGAGCAGTACTTC. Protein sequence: CASSSGQGNYEQYF.

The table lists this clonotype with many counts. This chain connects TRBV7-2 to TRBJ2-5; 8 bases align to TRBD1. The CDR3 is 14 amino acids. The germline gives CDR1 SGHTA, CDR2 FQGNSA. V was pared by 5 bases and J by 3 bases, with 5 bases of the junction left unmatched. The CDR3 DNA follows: TGTGCCAGCAGCGCCAACAGGGGGAAAGAGACCCAGTACTTC. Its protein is CASSANRGKETQYF.

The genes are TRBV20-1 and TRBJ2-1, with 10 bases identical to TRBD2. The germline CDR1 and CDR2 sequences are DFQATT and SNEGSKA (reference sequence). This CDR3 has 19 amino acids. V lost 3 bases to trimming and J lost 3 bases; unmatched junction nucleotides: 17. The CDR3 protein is CSARTSPAGGRGFYNEQFF. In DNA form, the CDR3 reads TGCAGTGCTAGGACATCGCCAGCGGGAGGGCGGGGGTTCTACAATGAGCAGTTCTTC.